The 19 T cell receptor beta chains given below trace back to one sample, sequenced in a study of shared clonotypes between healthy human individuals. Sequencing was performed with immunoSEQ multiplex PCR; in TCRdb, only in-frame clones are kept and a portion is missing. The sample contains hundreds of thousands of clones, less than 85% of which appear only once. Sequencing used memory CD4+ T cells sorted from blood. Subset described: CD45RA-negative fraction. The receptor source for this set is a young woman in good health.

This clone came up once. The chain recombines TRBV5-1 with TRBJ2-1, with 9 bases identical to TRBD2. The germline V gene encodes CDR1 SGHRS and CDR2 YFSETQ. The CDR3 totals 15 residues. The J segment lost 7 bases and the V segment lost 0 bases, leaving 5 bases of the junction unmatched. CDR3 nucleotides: TGCGCCAGCAGCTTGGTGGCTAGCGGGGAAAATGAGCAGTTCTTC. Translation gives CASSLVASGENEQFF.

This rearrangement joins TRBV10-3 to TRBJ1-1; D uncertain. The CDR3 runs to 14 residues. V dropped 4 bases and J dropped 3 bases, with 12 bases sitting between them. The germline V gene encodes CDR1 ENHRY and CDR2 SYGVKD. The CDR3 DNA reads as TGTGCCATCAGTGGGGTGGCGGCGGACACTGAAGCTTTCTTT. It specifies CAISGVAADTEAFF.

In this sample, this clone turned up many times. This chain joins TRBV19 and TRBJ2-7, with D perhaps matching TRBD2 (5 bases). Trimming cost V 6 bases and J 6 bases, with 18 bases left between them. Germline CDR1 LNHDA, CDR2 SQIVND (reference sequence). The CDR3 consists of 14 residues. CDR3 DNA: TGTGCCAGTAGGGTATCAGACGAGGGCGGCGAGCAGTACTTC. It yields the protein CASRVSDEGGEQYF.

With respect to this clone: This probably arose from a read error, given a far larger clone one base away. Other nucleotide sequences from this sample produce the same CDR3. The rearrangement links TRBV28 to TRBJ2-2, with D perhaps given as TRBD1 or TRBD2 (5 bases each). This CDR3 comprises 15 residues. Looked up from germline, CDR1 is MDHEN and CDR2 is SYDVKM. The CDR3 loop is CASKRGGLYDGELFF. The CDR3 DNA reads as TGTGCCAGCAAGAGGGGCGGACTGTATGACGGGGAGCTATTTTTT.

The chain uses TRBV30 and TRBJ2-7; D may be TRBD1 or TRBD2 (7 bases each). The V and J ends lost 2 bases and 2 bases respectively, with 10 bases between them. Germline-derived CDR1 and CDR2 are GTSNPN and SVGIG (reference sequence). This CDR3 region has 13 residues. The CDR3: CAWSQGGTYEQYF. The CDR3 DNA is TGTGCCTGGAGTCAGGGGGGGACCTACGAGCAGTACTTC.

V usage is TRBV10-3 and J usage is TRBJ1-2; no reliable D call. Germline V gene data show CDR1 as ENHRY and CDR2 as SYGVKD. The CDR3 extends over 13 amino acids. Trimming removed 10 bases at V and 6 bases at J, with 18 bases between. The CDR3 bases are TGTGCCACCACGAAACCCAATAAGGATGGCTACACCTTC. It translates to CATTKPNKDGYTF.

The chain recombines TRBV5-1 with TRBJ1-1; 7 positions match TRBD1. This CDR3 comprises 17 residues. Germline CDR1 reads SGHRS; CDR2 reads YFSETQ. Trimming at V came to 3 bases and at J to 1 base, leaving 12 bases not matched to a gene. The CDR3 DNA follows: TGCGCCAGCAGCTGGCCGGGACAGCGAACCTGGAACACTGAAGCTTTCTTT. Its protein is CASSWPGQRTWNTEAFF.

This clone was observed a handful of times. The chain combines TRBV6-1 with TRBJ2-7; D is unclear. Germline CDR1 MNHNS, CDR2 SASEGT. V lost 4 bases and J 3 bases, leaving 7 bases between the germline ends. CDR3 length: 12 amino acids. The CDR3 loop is CASSVDGYEQYF. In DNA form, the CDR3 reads TGTGCCAGCAGTGTCGACGGCTACGAGCAGTACTTC.

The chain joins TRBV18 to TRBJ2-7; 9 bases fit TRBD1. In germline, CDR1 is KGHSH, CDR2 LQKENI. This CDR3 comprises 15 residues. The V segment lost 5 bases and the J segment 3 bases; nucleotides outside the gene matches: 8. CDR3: CASSFSGTGRYEQYF. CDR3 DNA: TGTGCCAGCTCATTTTCCGGGACAGGGCGCTACGAGCAGTACTTC.

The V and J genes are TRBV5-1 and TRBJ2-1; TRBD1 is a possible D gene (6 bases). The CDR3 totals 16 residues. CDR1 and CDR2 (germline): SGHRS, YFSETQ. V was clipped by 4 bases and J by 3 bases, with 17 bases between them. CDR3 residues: CASSPRGGASYNEQFF. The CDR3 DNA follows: TGCGCCAGCAGCCCCAGAGGGGGAGCCAGCTACAATGAGCAGTTCTTC.

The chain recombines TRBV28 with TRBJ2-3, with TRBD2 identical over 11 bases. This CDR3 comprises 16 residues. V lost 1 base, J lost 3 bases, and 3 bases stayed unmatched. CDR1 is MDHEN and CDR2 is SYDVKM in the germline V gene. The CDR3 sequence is CASSLSLAGATDTQYF. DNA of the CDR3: TGTGCCAGCAGTTTATCACTAGCGGGAGCGACAGATACGCAGTATTTT.

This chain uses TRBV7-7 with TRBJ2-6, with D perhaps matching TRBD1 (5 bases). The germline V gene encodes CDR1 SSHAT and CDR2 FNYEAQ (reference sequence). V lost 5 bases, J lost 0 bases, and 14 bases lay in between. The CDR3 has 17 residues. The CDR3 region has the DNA TGTGCCAGCAGCCCCCGGACATCGCTCTCTGGGGCCAACGTCCTGACTTTC. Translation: CASSPRTSLSGANVLTF.

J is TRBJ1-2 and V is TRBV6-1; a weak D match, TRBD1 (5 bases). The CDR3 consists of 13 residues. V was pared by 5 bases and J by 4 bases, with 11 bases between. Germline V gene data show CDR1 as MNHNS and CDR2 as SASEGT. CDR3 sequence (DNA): TGTGCCAGCAGTTTCGATGGGACCTATGGCTACACCTTC. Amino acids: CASSFDGTYGYTF.

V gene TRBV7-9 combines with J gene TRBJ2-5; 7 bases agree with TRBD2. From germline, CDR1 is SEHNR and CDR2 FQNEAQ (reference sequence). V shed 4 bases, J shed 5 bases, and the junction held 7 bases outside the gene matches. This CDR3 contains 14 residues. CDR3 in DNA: TGTGCCAGCAGCTCGGCGGGAGCGGGCGAGACCCAGTACTTC. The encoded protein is CASSSAGAGETQYF.

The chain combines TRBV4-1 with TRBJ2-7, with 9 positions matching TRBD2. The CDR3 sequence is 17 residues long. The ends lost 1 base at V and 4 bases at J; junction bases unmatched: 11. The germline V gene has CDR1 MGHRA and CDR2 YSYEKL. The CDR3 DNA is TGCGCCAGCAGCCAAGGGCCCGGCAGCGGGAGGAAGTACGAGCAGTACTTC. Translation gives CASSQGPGSGRKYEQYF.

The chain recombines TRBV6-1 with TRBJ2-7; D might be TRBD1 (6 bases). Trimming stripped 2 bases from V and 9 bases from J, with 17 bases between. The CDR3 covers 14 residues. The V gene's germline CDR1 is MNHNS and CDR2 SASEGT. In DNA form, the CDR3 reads TGTGCCAGCAGTGAAAAATGGGGGCTTACTGTGCAGTACTTC. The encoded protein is CASSEKWGLTVQYF.

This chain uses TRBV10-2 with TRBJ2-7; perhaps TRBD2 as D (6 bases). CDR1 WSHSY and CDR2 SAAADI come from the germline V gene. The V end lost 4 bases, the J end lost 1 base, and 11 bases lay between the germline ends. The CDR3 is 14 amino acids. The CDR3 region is CASSVASVSYEQYF. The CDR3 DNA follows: TGCGCCAGCAGTGTGGCTAGCGTATCCTACGAGCAGTACTTC.

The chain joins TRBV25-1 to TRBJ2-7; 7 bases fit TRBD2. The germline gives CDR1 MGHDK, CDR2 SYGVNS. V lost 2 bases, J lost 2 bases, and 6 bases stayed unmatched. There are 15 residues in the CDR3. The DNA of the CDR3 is TGTGCCAGCAGTGAAGCGGGAGTTGGGGCCTACGAGCAGTACTTC. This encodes CASSEAGVGAYEQYF.

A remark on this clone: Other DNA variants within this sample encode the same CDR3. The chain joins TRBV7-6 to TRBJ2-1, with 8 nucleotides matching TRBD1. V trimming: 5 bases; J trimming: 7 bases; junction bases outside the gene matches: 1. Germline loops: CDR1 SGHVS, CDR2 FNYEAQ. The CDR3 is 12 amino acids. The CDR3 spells CASSRTGNEQFF. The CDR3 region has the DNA TGTGCCAGCAGCAGGACAGGGAATGAGCAGTTCTTC.